This TCR beta chain emerged from a study of T cell changes during pregnancy in multiple sclerosis. CDR1 ENHRY and CDR2 SYGVKD come from the germline V gene. The CDR3 consists of 14 residues. The ends were cut back, 2 bases at V and 4 bases at J, with 11 bases in the middle. TCRdb keeps only in-frame clones here, not all; method: immunoSEQ multiplex PCR. The table includes under 70,000 clones, around 92% detected once. The origin of this receptor is a female donor in good health, enrolled as a control in a pregnancy study. This chain links TRBV10-3 with TRBJ1-1, with a tentative D call TRBD1 (6 bases). This sample comprised peripheral blood, obtained in the third trimester of pregnancy. CDR3 sequence: CAISEDQGFTEAFF. The CDR3 DNA is TGTGCCATCAGTGAGGACCAGGGGTTCACTGAAGCTTTCTTT.